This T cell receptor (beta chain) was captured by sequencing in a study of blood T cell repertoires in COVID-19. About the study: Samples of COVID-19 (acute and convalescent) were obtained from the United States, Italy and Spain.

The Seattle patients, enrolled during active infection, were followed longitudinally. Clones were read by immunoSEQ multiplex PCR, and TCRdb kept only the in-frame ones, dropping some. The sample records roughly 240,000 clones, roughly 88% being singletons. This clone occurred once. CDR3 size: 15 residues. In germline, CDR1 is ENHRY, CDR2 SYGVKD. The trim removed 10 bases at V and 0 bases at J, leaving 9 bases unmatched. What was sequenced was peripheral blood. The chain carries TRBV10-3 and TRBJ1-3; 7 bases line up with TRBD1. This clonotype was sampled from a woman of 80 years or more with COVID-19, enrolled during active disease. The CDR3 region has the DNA TGTGCCACCACCAGGGACAGTCTCTCTGGAAACACCATATATTTT. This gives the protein CATTRDSLSGNTIYF.